The TCR beta chain under discussion was sequenced for a study of blood T cells in healthy people across ages. Primers used in a second PCR of roughly 6 to 11 cycles were a sample-barcoded 5' primer and a J-beta primer mix. Paired-end reads containing CDR3 totaled no fewer than 2.5 million for each sample. Via MiXCR, TCRdb re-called the 5' RACE reads, giving one row per CDR3 protein. This sample has 1.5 million to 2 million distinct CDR3 sequences, with 25% to 30% found just once. Trimming left V 4 bases short and J 5 bases short, with 13 bases between. CDR3 size: 14 residues. In germline, CDR1 is SGHDN, CDR2 FVKESK.

The chain carries TRBV14 and TRBJ2-3; unclear D gene. This TCR was sampled from a woman aged 25 to 45 in good health. Sequencing input: blood. CDR3 bases: TGTGCCAGCAGCCCTCATATAGGCGGAGATACGCAGTATTTT. Its protein product is CASSPHIGGDTQYF. Drawing the rest from reference TRBV14 and TRBJ2-3, the complete variable domain is EAGVTQFPSHSVIEKGQTVTLRCDPISGHDNLYWYRRVMGKEIKFLLHFVKESKQDESGMPNNRFLAERTGGTYSTLKVQPAELEDSGVYFCASSPHIGGDTQYFGPGTRLTVL.